This is a list of T cell receptor beta chains from one sample in a study of blood T cell repertoires in COVID-19. The assay was immunoSEQ multiplex PCR, and TCRdb's table has in-frame clones only and misses some. The sample yields some 180,000 clones, 90% seen once. Material for sequencing was peripheral blood. These receptors were collected from a man aged 45 to 65 with acute or convalescent COVID-19. CDR3s include the opening cysteine and the closing phenylalanine or tryptophan. A D gene is named only where the DNA matches it firmly. A clone size is listed for some rows: how often the clone was seen (once, few, many), or a class if it is expanded.

V	size	D	J	CDR3	DNA
TRBV5-8	.	TRBD2	TRBJ2-5	CASSLWQGLAKTQYF	TGTGCCAGCAGCTTGTGGCAGGGACTAGCCAAGACCCAGTACTTC
TRBV28	.	TRBD1	TRBJ2-7	CASSLRDRPSYEQYF	TGTGCCAGCAGTTTAAGGGACAGGCCCTCCTACGAGCAGTACTTC
TRBV12-5	.	.	TRBJ2-3	CASGSGLATDTQYF	TGTGCTAGTGGTTCAGGGTTAGCCACAGATACGCAGTATTTT
TRBV5-5	.	.	TRBJ2-3	CASRVRGSTDTQYF	TGTGCCAGCAGGGTCCGGGGGAGCACAGATACGCAGTATTTT
TRBV24-1	.	.	TRBJ1-2	CATSDSGPNYGYTF	TGTGCCACCAGTGATTCAGGGCCCAACTATGGCTACACCTTC
TRBV7-6	.	TRBD2	TRBJ2-1	CASGLAGVRVNEQFF	TGTGCCAGCGGCCTAGCGGGAGTTAGAGTCAATGAGCAGTTCTTC
TRBV12-3/TRBV12-4	.	.	TRBJ1-5	CASSPSPQHF	TGTGCCAGCAGTCCTTCTCCCCAGCATTTT
TRBV10-1	few	TRBD1	TRBJ2-3	CASSQDRLADTQYF	TGCGCCAGCAGCCAGGACAGGCTAGCAGATACGCAGTATTTT
TRBV5-8	.	TRBD2	TRBJ2-3	CASSLPGLALDTQYF	TGTGCCAGCAGTCTCCCGGGACTAGCGTTAGATACGCAGTATTTT
TRBV3-1/TRBV3-2	.	.	TRBJ1-4	CASSQGQGEKLFF	TGTGCCAGCAGCCAAGGGCAGGGTGAAAAACTGTTTTTT
TRBV5-1	.	.	TRBJ1-1	CASSTISGTEAFF	TGCGCCAGCAGCACTATTTCGGGGACTGAAGCTTTCTTT
TRBV2	few	.	TRBJ1-1	CATRQDHTEAFF	TGTGCCACAAGACAGGACCATACTGAAGCTTTCTTT
TRBV9	.	.	TRBJ1-3	CASSVGPFGNTIYF	TGTGCCAGCAGCGTGGGCCCCTTTGGAAACACCATATATTTT
TRBV18	.	.	TRBJ2-6	CASSLQGSGANVLTF	TGTGCCAGCTCACTTCAGGGTTCTGGGGCCAACGTCCTGACTTTC
TRBV5-1	.	.	TRBJ2-2	CASSLAGMNTGELFF	TGCGCCAGCAGCTTGGCGGGGATGAACACCGGGGAGCTGTTTTTT
TRBV5-1	.	.	TRBJ1-2	CASSLARGGYTF	TGCGCCAGCAGCTTGGCTAGGGGAGGCTACACCTTC
TRBV5-4	.	.	TRBJ2-6	CASSPLFSSGANVLTF	TGTGCCAGCAGCCCTTTATTTAGTTCTGGGGCCAACGTCCTGACTTTC
TRBV27	.	TRBD1	TRBJ2-1	CASSTVTGVHNEQFF	TGTGCCAGCAGTACCGTGACAGGGGTTCACAATGAGCAGTTCTTC
TRBV7-3	.	TRBD2	TRBJ2-5	CASSQAGDQETQYF	TGTGCCAGCAGCCAAGCGGGAGACCAAGAGACCCAGTACTTC
TRBV7-2	.	TRBD1	TRBJ2-1	CASSIWTGTDNEQFF	TGTGCCAGCAGCATTTGGACAGGGACTGACAATGAGCAGTTCTTC
TRBV28	.	.	TRBJ1-4	CASSIGQGHEKLFF	TGTGCCAGCTCGATAGGGCAGGGGCACGAAAAACTGTTTTTT
TRBV9	.	TRBD2	TRBJ2-5	CASSVFSGGHQETQYF	TGTGCCAGCAGCGTATTCAGCGGGGGCCACCAAGAGACCCAGTACTTC
TRBV21-1	few	.	TRBJ2-7	CASSKGGSGSVYEQYF	TGTGCCAGCAGCAAAGGTGGCAGCGGGAGTGTGTACGAGCAGTACTTC
TRBV7-2	.	.	TRBJ1-6	CASSLLGRVNSPLHF	TGTGCCAGCAGCTTACTGGGCAGGGTAAATTCACCCCTCCACTTT
TRBV24-1	.	TRBD1	TRBJ1-1	CATSDSRQGGHTEAFF	TGTGCCACCAGTGATTCGAGACAGGGCGGGCACACTGAAGCTTTCTTT
TRBV7-2	.	.	TRBJ2-2	CASSLMALGHNTGELFF	TGTGCCAGCAGCTTAATGGCTTTGGGACATAACACCGGGGAGCTGTTTTTT
TRBV18	.	.	TRBJ1-5	CASSPESGRNQPQHF	TGTGCCAGCTCACCGGAGTCAGGGCGGAATCAGCCCCAGCATTTT
TRBV6-5	.	TRBD1	TRBJ1-2	CASSSGGFGYTF	TGTGCCAGCAGTTCAGGGGGCTTTGGCTACACCTTC
TRBV30	.	TRBD2	TRBJ2-7	CAWSAPERGAGVSYEQYF	TGTGCCTGGAGTGCCCCAGAAAGGGGAGCGGGAGTGTCCTACGAGCAGTACTTC
TRBV6-5	.	.	TRBJ2-5	CASKGQGLETQYF	TGTGCCAGCAAAGGGCAGGGGTTGGAGACCCAGTACTTC
TRBV7-8	.	.	TRBJ2-1	CASSFSGTGFYNEQFF	TGTGCCAGCAGCTTCTCCGGCACAGGGTTCTACAATGAGCAGTTCTTC
TRBV5-5	.	.	TRBJ2-3	CASSLVGGRSDTQYF	TGTGCCAGCAGCTTGGTAGGGGGTCGGTCAGATACGCAGTATTTT
TRBV24-1	.	TRBD2	TRBJ2-3	CATSETPGLVSPDTQYF	TGTGCCACCAGTGAAACCCCGGGACTAGTCAGCCCAGATACGCAGTATTTT
TRBV11-3	.	TRBD1	TRBJ2-1	CASSHWTGWGNNEQFF	TGTGCCAGCAGCCACTGGACAGGGTGGGGGAACAATGAGCAGTTCTTC
TRBV4-1	.	.	TRBJ2-5	CASSIRATGAETQYF	TGCGCCAGCAGCATCAGGGCCACGGGAGCGGAGACCCAGTACTTC
TRBV28	.	.	TRBJ1-2	CASSRTSTVYGYTF	TGTGCCAGCAGCCGGACTTCCACGGTGTATGGCTACACCTTC
TRBV24-1	.	TRBD2	TRBJ2-1	CATSDGKGLVVNEQFF	TGTGCCACCAGTGATGGGAAGGGACTAGTCGTCAATGAGCAGTTCTTC
TRBV20-1	.	TRBD2	TRBJ2-1	CSASAYVAGGAFNEQFF	TGCAGTGCTAGTGCATATGTCGCGGGAGGAGCGTTTAATGAGCAGTTCTTC
TRBV6-5	once	.	TRBJ1-5	CASSTEIYQPQHF	TGTGCCAGCAGTACAGAGATTTATCAGCCCCAGCATTTT
TRBV24-1	.	.	TRBJ2-7	CATSAPGGRSGEQYF	TGTGCCACCAGTGCCCCGGGGGGCAGGTCCGGTGAGCAGTACTTC
TRBV29-1	.	TRBD2	TRBJ2-1	CSVEVGLAGGAGAYNEQFF	TGCAGCGTTGAGGTAGGGCTAGCGGGAGGGGCAGGGGCCTACAATGAGCAGTTCTTC
TRBV2	.	TRBD2	TRBJ2-7	CASSVSLAGGNTYEQYF	TGTGCCAGCAGTGTAAGCCTAGCGGGAGGAAATACCTACGAGCAGTACTTC
TRBV21-1	.	.	TRBJ2-7	CASSKRKAGGSYEQYF	TGTGCCAGCAGCAAACGAAAGGCGGGAGGGTCCTACGAGCAGTACTTC
TRBV28	.	TRBD1	TRBJ1-5	CASSRHGQGDVSQHF	TGTGCCAGCAGTCGACACGGACAGGGAGACGTGTCCCAGCATTTT
TRBV7-9	.	.	TRBJ2-3	CASSLGSSGSTDTQYF	TGTGCCAGCAGCTTAGGTTCGAGCGGGAGCACAGATACGCAGTATTTT
TRBV5-4	.	TRBD2	TRBJ2-1	CASSPGLAGAIEQFF	TGTGCCAGCAGCCCTGGACTAGCGGGGGCTATTGAGCAGTTCTTC
TRBV5-4	once	TRBD1	TRBJ2-4	CASSPGQRKNIQYF	TGTGCCAGCAGCCCGGGACAGAGGAAAAACATTCAGTACTTC
TRBV2	once	.	TRBJ2-3	CASTKLAVTQYF	TGTGCCAGCACCAAACTAGCAGTTACGCAGTATTTT
TRBV27	.	TRBD1	TRBJ2-2	CASSSTFGQGNSNGELFF	TGTGCCAGCAGTTCGACGTTCGGACAGGGGAACTCGAACGGGGAGCTGTTTTTT
TRBV7-8	.	TRBD2	TRBJ2-7	CASSLGSGSSYEQYF	TGTGCCAGCAGCTTAGGCAGCGGGAGTAGTTACGAGCAGTACTTC
TRBV28	.	TRBD1	TRBJ1-1	CASSFGNRGSGYTEAFF	TGTGCCAGCAGTTTCGGCAACAGGGGCTCGGGGTACACTGAAGCTTTCTTT
TRBV6-5	once	.	TRBJ1-6	CASRTDSTSSPLHF	TGTGCCAGCAGAACAGACAGCACTTCTTCACCCCTCCACTTT
TRBV11-3	.	.	TRBJ2-5	CASSLGVGGETQYF	TGTGCCAGCAGCTTGGGGGTGGGGGGAGAGACCCAGTACTTC
TRBV24-1	.	TRBD1	TRBJ1-1	CATTGTGGKNTEAFF	TGTGCCACCACCGGGACAGGGGGCAAGAACACTGAAGCTTTCTTT
TRBV19	.	TRBD1	TRBJ1-2	CASSITGVALGYTF	TGTGCCAGTAGTATAACAGGGGTAGCCCTTGGCTACACCTTC